One and the same sample provided the 26 T cell receptor beta chains below, sequenced in a study of long-term antiretroviral therapy in people with HIV. Survey-level immunoSEQ v3.0 assays were run. Repertoires were generated with immunoSEQ multiplex PCR, while TCRdb's copy carries only in-frame clones and drops some. This sample has 20,000 to 25,000 clones, with around 80% found just once. The sample in question was unsorted PBMCs, obtained 3 years after starting antiretroviral therapy. The receptor set was obtained from a man between 18 and 29 years old with HIV.

The table lists this clone with a few counts. The genes are TRBV2 and TRBJ1-3, with D unclear. This CDR3 has 15 amino acids. Germline V gene data show CDR1 as SNHLY and CDR2 as FYNNEI. The germline V and J ends were trimmed by 0 bases and 8 bases, with 14 bases remaining between them. In DNA, the CDR3 is TGTGCCAGCAGTGAAGCTCTAGGTCGTATAGACACCATATATTTT. Its protein product is CASSEALGRIDTIYF.

The rearrangement links TRBV15 to TRBJ2-5, with unresolved D. Germline assignment: CDR1 LNHNV and CDR2 YYDKDF (reference sequence). The CDR3 consists of 15 residues. With 6 bases removed from V and 4 bases from J, the gap between germline ends came to 18 bases. The CDR3: CATSGVYMSTETQYF. CDR3 DNA: TGTGCCACCAGTGGAGTCTACATGTCAACAGAGACCCAGTACTTC.

This clone was seen a handful of times. At one boundary the junction diverges from the germline segment, which might be a read error. The chain uses TRBV28 and TRBJ2-7; the D gene is possibly TRBD1 (6 bases). CDR3 length: 12 residues. Germline V CDR1 and CDR2: MDHEN, SYDVKM. The CDR3 DNA sequence: TGTGCCAGCAGCGACCCCAGGGGCTCACCCCTCTTC. Translating it yields CASSDPRGSPLF.

The J gene is TRBJ2-7, the V gene TRBV7-2, with D possibly TRBD1 on 6 matching bases. Germline CDR1 reads SGHTA; CDR2 reads FQGNSA. This CDR3 has 18 residues. The V end lost 1 base, the J end lost 3 bases, and 22 bases lay between the germline ends. The CDR3 coding sequence is TGTGCCAGCAGCTTAGTAGGGGGATTTGGCAGGCCGATCTACGAGCAGTACTTC. It codes for CASSLVGGFGRPIYEQYF. The variable domain in full, with the rest retrieved from reference TRBV7-2 and TRBJ2-7, is GAGVSQSPSNKVTEKGKDVELRCDPISGHTALYWYRQSLGQGLEFLIYFQGNSAPDKSGLPSDRFSAERTGGSVSTLTIQRTQQEDSAVYLCASSLVGGFGRPIYEQYFGPGTRLTVT.

The chain employs TRBV5-1 and TRBJ2-5; 15 bases fit TRBD2. The CDR3 runs to 16 residues. Germline V CDR1 and CDR2: SGHRS, YFSETQ. The J segment lost 5 bases and the V segment lost 4 bases, leaving 6 bases of the junction unmatched. CDR3 sequence (DNA): TGCGCCAGCAGCGCGGGACTAGCGGGGGGAATGGAGACCCAGTACTTC. Encoded protein: CASSAGLAGGMETQYF.

The CDR3 bases are TGCGCCAGCAGTCTCCCCGGGAGCAATGAGCAGTTCTTC. This encodes CASSLPGSNEQFF. The chain links TRBV5-1 to TRBJ2-1; tentatively, D is TRBD2 (6 bases). The CDR3 has 13 residues. Per the germline V gene, CDR1 is SGHRS and CDR2 is YFSETQ. The V end was cut by 5 bases, the J end by 6 bases, with 12 bases between.

This clone has more than one count but fewer than ten. J is TRBJ1-6 and V is TRBV18; 10 positions agree with TRBD1. The CDR3 runs to 15 residues. Germline CDR1 is KGHSH and CDR2 is LQKENI. V shed 3 bases, J shed 8 bases, and the junction held 4 bases outside the gene matches. The CDR3 nucleotides are TGTGCCAGCTCACCTTTGGGGACAGGGGATTCACCCCTCCACTTT. Encoded protein: CASSPLGTGDSPLHF.

The genes are TRBV7-9 and TRBJ2-2; a weak D match, TRBD1 (6 bases). The V end lost 5 bases, the J end lost 0 bases, and 13 bases lay between the germline ends. Germline-derived CDR1 and CDR2 are SEHNR and FQNEAQ (reference sequence). This CDR3 has 16 residues. The CDR3 nucleotides are TGTGCCAGCAGCCCCCCTACAGGGACGAACACCGGGGAGCTGTTTTTT. This codes for CASSPPTGTNTGELFF.

V and J are TRBV9 and TRBJ1-4; a possible D gene is TRBD1 (5 bases). The V end lost 4 bases, the J end lost 0 bases, and 13 bases lay between the germline ends. The CDR3 sequence is 16 residues long. In germline, CDR1 is SGDLS, CDR2 YYNGEE. CDR3 DNA: TGTGCCAGCAGCCTGAGGGACGGTTCAACTAATGAAAAACTGTTTTTT. Its protein is CASSLRDGSTNEKLFF.

This chain uses TRBV5-1 with TRBJ2-1, with 7 bases aligning to TRBD1. CDR3 length: 15 amino acids. With 0 bases clipped from V and 6 bases from J, the junction kept 6 bases outside the gene matches. Germline assignment: CDR1 SGHRS and CDR2 YFSETQ. The CDR3 bases are TGCGCCAGCAGCTTGGAGGAGTCAGGGGGCAATGAGCAGTTCTTC. It is translated as CASSLEESGGNEQFF.

The V gene is TRBV11-2, the J gene TRBJ1-4, with 10 nucleotides matching TRBD1. CDR1 and CDR2 (germline): SGHAT, FQNNGV. V lost 5 bases to trimming and J lost 7 bases; unmatched junction nucleotides: 7. This CDR3 is built from 15 residues. The CDR3 reads CASSPTGGAGEKLFF. In DNA, the CDR3 is TGTGCCAGCAGCCCGACAGGGGGCGCCGGTGAAAAACTGTTTTTT.

The V gene is TRBV9, the J gene TRBJ2-1; 10 bases fit TRBD2. The germline V gene has CDR1 SGDLS and CDR2 YYNGEE. V dropped 1 base and J dropped 8; count of bases not matched to a gene: 12. CDR3 length: 17 residues. This CDR3 reads CASSVSGGAVNSDEQFF. For the CDR3, the DNA is TGTGCCAGCAGCGTAAGCGGGGGGGCCGTTAATAGCGATGAGCAGTTCTTC.

This chain uses TRBV4-2 with TRBJ1-5; D call uncertain. Germline loops: CDR1 LGHNA, CDR2 YNFKEQ. The CDR3 spans 15 residues. V lost 0 bases and J lost 1, with 7 bases in between. Written as DNA, the CDR3 is TGTGCCAGCAGCCAAGAGGTTGGGAGCAATCAGCCCCAGCATTTT. This sequence encodes CASSQEVGSNQPQHF.

V is TRBV5-1 and J is TRBJ1-1; 7 nucleotides agree with TRBD1. CDR3 length: 14 residues. CDR1 and CDR2 from the germline V gene are SGHRS and YFSETQ. The J segment lost 3 bases and the V segment lost 4 bases, leaving 6 bases of the junction unmatched. The CDR3 sequence is CASSPRQGDTEAFF. The CDR3 coding sequence is TGCGCCAGCAGCCCACGACAGGGCGACACTGAAGCTTTCTTT.

This clone was seen a single time. The J gene is TRBJ1-2, the V gene TRBV6-5; TRBD1 matches 8 bases. V shed 2 bases and J 7 bases; nucleotides not matched to a gene: 6. Germline V gene data show CDR1 as MNHEY and CDR2 as SVGAGI. The CDR3 has 14 amino acids. CDR3 sequence: CASSYDRGSGGYTF. The CDR3 DNA sequence: TGTGCCAGCAGTTACGACAGGGGTTCAGGTGGCTACACCTTC.

V usage is TRBV28 and J usage is TRBJ2-1; the match to TRBD1 covers 7 bases. V gave up 3 bases and J gave up 4 bases; unmatched junction bases: 6. Germline CDR1 is MDHEN and CDR2 is SYDVKM. This CDR3 comprises 15 residues. CDR3 bases: TGTGCCAGCAGTTTTTATGGGACAGTTTACAATGAGCAGTTCTTC. The encoded protein is CASSFYGTVYNEQFF.

The gene calls are TRBV5-1 and TRBJ2-5; maybe TRBD2 (7 bases). CDR3 length: 15 amino acids. Germline V gene sequence: CDR1 SGHRS, CDR2 YFSETQ. Deletions cut 4 bases from V and 8 bases from J, with 21 bases between. This chain's CDR3 is CASSLSGGGQGTQYF. In DNA, the CDR3 is TGCGCCAGCAGCCTCTCGGGCGGGGGCCAAGGAACCCAGTACTTC.

The chain couples TRBV6-5 to TRBJ1-1; 7 bases map to TRBD1. Losses at the gene ends were 4 bases for V and 4 bases for J; bases not matched to a gene: 9. This CDR3 is 15 amino acids long. CDR1 is MNHEY, CDR2 SVGAGI, per germline. The CDR3: CASSSEGAEGTEAFF. The DNA of the CDR3 is TGTGCCAGCAGTTCGGAGGGGGCGGAGGGCACTGAAGCTTTCTTT.

The chain carries TRBV5-8 and TRBJ2-7; D is unresolved. V was pared by 1 base and J by 0 bases, with 8 bases between. In germline, CDR1 is SGHTS, CDR2 YDEGEE. CDR3 length: 14 residues. The CDR3 DNA reads TGTGCCAGCAGCTTGCCTGGGGTCTCCTACGAGCAGTACTTC. Translating gives CASSLPGVSYEQYF.

The chain links TRBV2 to TRBJ1-6; unclear D gene. Trimming stripped 5 bases from V and 6 bases from J, with 14 bases between. The CDR3 has 15 amino acids. Germline V lookup: CDR1 SNHLY, CDR2 FYNNEI. The CDR3 spells CASSYLGRFNSPLHF. DNA of the CDR3: TGTGCCAGCAGTTATTTAGGGAGGTTTAATTCACCCCTCCACTTT.

V and J are TRBV5-1 and TRBJ2-1, with 7 nucleotides matching TRBD2. V dropped 4 bases and J dropped 10; count of bases not matched to a gene: 8. CDR1 and CDR2 (germline): SGHRS, YFSETQ. The length of the CDR3 is 13 residues. The CDR3 reads CASSQGLVEEQFF. The CDR3 nucleotides are TGCGCCAGCAGCCAAGGACTAGTCGAAGAGCAGTTCTTC.

The gene calls are TRBV7-3 and TRBJ2-3; weak D call: TRBD1 (5 bases). This CDR3 contains 13 residues. Trimming pared 5 bases from V and 2 bases from J, leaving 8 bases between. CDR1 is SGHTA and CDR2 is FQGTGA in the germline V gene. This CDR3 is CASSGAPTDTQYF. CDR3 DNA: TGTGCCAGCAGCGGGGCACCCACAGATACGCAGTATTTT.

The chain has TRBV9 and TRBJ1-2; no firm D call. Trimming removed 7 bases from V and 7 bases from J, with 8 bases in between. Germline V gene data show CDR1 as SGDLS and CDR2 as YYNGEE. The CDR3 sequence is 10 residues long. This CDR3 reads CASAGVGYTF. The CDR3 region has the DNA TGTGCCAGCGCGGGTGTTGGCTACACCTTC. The full variable domain, in which reference TRBV9 and TRBJ1-2 provide the parts outside the CDR3, is DSGVTQTPKHLITATGQRVTLRCSPRSGDLSVYWYQQSLDQGLQFLIQYYNGEERAKGNILERFSAQQFPDLHSELNLSSLELGDSALYFCASAGVGYTFGSGTRLTVV.

This clone was seen only a few times. This chain joins TRBV7-6 and TRBJ1-6; D not certain. The CDR3 contains 14 residues. Germline CDR1 and CDR2: SGHVS and FNYEAQ. Trimming cost V 0 bases and J 6 bases, with 6 bases left between them. CDR3 sequence (DNA): TGTGCCAGCAGCTTAGCGGGCGGTAATTCACCCCTCCACTTT. This sequence encodes CASSLAGGNSPLHF.

This sequence joins TRBV6-6 and TRBJ1-1, with 7 bases that match TRBD1. The V and J ends lost 6 bases and 6 bases, in that order; junction bases with no gene match: 4. From germline, CDR1 is MNHNY and CDR2 SVGAGI (reference sequence). The CDR3 loop spans 12 amino acids. CDR3 sequence reads: CASSRTGAEAFF. The CDR3 DNA sequence: TGTGCCAGCAGCCGTACAGGGGCTGAAGCTTTCTTT.

The chain has TRBV28 and TRBJ1-4, with 8 positions matching TRBD1. Germline assignment: CDR1 MDHEN and CDR2 SYDVKM. After removal of 2 bases from V and 15 bases from J, the junction contained 8 bases not matched to a gene. CDR3 length: 13 amino acids. CDR3: CASSLVGQARMFF. The CDR3 nucleotides read TGTGCCAGCAGTTTAGTGGGACAGGCCCGAATGTTTTTT.